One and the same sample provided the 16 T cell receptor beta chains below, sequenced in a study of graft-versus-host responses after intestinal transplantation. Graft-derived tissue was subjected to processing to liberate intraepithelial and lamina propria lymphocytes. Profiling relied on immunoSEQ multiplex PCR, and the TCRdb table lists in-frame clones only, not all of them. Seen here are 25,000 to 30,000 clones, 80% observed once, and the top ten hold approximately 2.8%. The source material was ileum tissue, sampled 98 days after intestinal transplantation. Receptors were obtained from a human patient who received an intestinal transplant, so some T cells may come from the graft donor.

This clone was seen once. CDR3 in DNA: TGTGCCAGCAGTGATAGGGTTTGGGTCACAGATACGCAGTATTTT. This codes for CASSDRVWVTDTQYF. The gene calls are TRBV6-1 and TRBJ2-3, with D hard to call. From germline, CDR1 is MNHNS and CDR2 SASEGT. Trimming removed 3 bases from V and 2 bases from J, with 12 bases in between. This CDR3 has 15 residues.

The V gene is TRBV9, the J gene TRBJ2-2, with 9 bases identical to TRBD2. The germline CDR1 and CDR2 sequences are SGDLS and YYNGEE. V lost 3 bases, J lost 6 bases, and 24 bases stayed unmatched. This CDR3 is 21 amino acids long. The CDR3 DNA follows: TGTGCCAGCAGCGCCCTGTCTTTCAGAGTAGCGGGGGCGACCGCCGCCGGGGAGCTGTTTTTT. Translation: CASSALSFRVAGATAAGELFF.

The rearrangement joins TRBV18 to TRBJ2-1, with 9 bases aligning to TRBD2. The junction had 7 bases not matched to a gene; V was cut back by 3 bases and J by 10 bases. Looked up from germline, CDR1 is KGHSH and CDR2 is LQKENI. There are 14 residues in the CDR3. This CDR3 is CASSPPSGVSEQFF. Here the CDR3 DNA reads TGTGCCAGCTCACCTCCTAGCGGGGTCAGCGAGCAGTTCTTC.

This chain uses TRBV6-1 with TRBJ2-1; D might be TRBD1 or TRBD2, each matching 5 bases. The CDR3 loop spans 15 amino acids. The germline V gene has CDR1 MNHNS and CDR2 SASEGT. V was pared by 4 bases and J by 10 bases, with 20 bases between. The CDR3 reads CASSVRGMGLGEQFF. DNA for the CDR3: TGTGCCAGCAGTGTCCGAGGGATGGGGCTGGGCGAGCAGTTCTTC.

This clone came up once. The CDR3 is CASRLRDAPNNEQFF. Written as DNA, the CDR3 is TGCGCCAGCAGACTCCGGGACGCTCCGAACAATGAGCAGTTCTTC. The J gene is TRBJ2-1, the V gene TRBV4-1, with D perhaps TRBD1 or TRBD2 (5 bases each). The CDR3 has 15 amino acids. V gave up 6 bases and J gave up 5 bases, with 17 bases separating them. Germline-derived CDR1 and CDR2 are MGHRA and YSYEKL.

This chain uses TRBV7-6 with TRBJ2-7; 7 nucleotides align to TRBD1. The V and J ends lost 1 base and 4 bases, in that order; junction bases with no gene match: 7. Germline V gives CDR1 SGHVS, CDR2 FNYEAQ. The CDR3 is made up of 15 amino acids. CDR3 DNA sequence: TGTGCCAGCAGCTTAGGACAGGGCGTTCGGTACGAGCAGTACTTC. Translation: CASSLGQGVRYEQYF.

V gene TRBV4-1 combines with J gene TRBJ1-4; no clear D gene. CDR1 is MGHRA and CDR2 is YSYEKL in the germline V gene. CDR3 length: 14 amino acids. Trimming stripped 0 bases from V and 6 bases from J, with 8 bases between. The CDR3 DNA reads TGCGCCAGCAGCCAAGACCCCTCCGATGAAAAACTGTTTTTT. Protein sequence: CASSQDPSDEKLFF.

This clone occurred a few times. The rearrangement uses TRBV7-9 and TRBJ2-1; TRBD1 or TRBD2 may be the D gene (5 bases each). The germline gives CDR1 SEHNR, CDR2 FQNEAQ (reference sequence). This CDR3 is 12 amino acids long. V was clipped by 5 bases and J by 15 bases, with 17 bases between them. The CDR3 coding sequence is TGTGCCAGCAGCCCCGACAGAATGGGACGGTTCTTC. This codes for CASSPDRMGRFF.

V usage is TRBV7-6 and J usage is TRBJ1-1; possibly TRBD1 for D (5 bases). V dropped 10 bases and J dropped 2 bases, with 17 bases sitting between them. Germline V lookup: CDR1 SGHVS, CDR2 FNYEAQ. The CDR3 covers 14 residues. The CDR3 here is CATSVGGVNTEAFF. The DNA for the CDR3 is TGTGCCACCTCAGTTGGGGGTGTTAACACTGAAGCTTTCTTT.

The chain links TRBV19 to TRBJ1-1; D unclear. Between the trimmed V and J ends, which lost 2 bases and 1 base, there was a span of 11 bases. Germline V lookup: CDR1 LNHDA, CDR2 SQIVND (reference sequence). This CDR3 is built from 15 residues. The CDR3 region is CASSIWAEGNTEAFF. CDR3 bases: TGTGCCAGTAGTATATGGGCCGAAGGGAACACTGAAGCTTTCTTT.

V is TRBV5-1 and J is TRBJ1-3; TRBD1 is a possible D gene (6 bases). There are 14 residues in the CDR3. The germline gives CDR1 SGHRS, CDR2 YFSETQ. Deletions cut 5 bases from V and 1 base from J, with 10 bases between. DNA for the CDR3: TGCGCCAGCAGTCGCCAGGGGTCTGGAAACACCATATATTTT. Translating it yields CASSRQGSGNTIYF.

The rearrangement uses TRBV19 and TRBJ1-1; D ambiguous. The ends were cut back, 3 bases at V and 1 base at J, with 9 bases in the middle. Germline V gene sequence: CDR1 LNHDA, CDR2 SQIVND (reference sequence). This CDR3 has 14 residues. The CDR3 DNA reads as TGTGCCAGTAGTATTGGAGGTGGGAACACTGAAGCTTTCTTT. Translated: CASSIGGGNTEAFF.

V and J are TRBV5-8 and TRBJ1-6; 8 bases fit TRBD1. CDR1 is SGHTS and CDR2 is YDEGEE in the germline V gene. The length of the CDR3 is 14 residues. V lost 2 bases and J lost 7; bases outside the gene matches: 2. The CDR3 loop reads CASSFQGANSPLHF. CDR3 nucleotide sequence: TGTGCCAGCAGCTTCCAGGGGGCCAATTCACCCCTCCACTTT.

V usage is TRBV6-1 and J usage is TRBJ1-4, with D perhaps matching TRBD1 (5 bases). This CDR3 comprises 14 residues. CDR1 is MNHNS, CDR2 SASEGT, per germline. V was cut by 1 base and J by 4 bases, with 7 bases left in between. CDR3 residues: CASSEDRINEKLFF. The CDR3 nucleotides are TGTGCCAGCAGTGAAGACAGGATTAATGAAAAACTGTTTTTT.

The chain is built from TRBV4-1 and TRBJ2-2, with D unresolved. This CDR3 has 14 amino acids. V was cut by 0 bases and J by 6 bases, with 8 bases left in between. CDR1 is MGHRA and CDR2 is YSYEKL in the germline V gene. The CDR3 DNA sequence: TGCGCCAGCAGCCAAGAAGGCGGCTCCGGGGAGCTGTTTTTT. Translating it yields CASSQEGGSGELFF.

The CDR3 loop reads CASKFQDYGYTF. Written as DNA, the CDR3 is TGCGCCAGCAAATTCCAGGACTATGGCTACACCTTC. The chain is built from TRBV5-1 and TRBJ1-2; no definite D call. The CDR3 sequence is 12 residues long. Germline V gene data show CDR1 as SGHRS and CDR2 as YFSETQ. The V end was cut by 6 bases, the J end by 3 bases, with 9 bases between.